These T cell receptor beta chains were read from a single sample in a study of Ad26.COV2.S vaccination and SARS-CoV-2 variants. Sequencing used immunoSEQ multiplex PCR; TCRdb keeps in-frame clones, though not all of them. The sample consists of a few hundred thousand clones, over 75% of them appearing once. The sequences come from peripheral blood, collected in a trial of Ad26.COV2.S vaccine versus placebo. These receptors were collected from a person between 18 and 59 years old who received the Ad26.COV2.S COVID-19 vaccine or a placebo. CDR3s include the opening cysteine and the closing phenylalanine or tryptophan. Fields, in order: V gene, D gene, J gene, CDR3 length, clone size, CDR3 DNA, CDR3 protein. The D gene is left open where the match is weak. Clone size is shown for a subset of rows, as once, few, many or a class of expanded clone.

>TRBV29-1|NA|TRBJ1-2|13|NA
TGCACCACGGCGGACACTAACGGGTATGGCTACACCTTC
CTTADTNGYGYTF
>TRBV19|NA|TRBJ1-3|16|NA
TGTGCCAGTAGTATCCCATGGACCGCCTCTGGAAACACCATATATTTT
CASSIPWTASGNTIYF
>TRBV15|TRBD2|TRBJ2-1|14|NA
TGTGCCACCAGCAGAGACAGGGTGGGAGGGGAGCAGTTCTTC
CATSRDRVGGEQFF
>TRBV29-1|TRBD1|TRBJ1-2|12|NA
TGCAGCGTGGCCGGGACAGGGGTTGGCTACACCTTC
CSVAGTGVGYTF
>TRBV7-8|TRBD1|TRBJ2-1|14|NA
TGTGCCAGCAGCTTGGAGACAGGGACCTATGAGCAGTTCTTC
CASSLETGTYEQFF
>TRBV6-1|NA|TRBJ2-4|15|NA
TGTGCCAGCAGTGAAGGGGGGGCCCTGGGGATCGGCCAGTACTTC
CASSEGGALGIGQYF
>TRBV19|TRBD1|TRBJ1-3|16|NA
TGTGCCAGTAGTTCCTCCGGGACAGGTTCTGGAAACACCATATATTTT
CASSSSGTGSGNTIYF
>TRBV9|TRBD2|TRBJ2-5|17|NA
TGTGCCAGCAGCGTCGGGACTAGCGGGGGATCCCAAGAAACCCAGTACTTC
CASSVGTSGGSQETQYF
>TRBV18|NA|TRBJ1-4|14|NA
TGTGCCAGCTCACCAGGCCTTCCTAATGAAAAACTGTTTTTT
CASSPGLPNEKLFF
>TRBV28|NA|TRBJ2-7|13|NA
TGTGCCAGCAGTCCCCGGGGCTCCTACGAGCAGTACTTC
CASSPRGSYEQYF
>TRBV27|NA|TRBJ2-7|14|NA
TGTGCCAGCAGTTTAGGATCTAGACCCCACGAGCAGTACTTC
CASSLGSRPHEQYF
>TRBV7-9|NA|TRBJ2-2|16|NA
TGTGCCAGCAGCTTAGATCGGTTTGGGGCCACCGGGGAGCTGTTTTTT
CASSLDRFGATGELFF
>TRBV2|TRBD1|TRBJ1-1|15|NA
TGTGCCAGCAGCTGGGACAGGCCGCAGAACACTGAAGCTTTCTTT
CASSWDRPQNTEAFF
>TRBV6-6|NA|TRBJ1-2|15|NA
TGTGCCAGCAGTTACCAAGCGTTGGGCGGGAGTGGCTACACCTTC
CASSYQALGGSGYTF
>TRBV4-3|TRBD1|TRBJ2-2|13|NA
TGCGCCAGCAGCCTGACAGGGGCCGGGGAGCTGTTTTTT
CASSLTGAGELFF
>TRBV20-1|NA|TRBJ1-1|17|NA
NA
CSASFLAVSRKNTEAFF
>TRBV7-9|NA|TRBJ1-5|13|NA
TGTGCCAGCAGCTTTGTAGAAAGTCAGCCCCAGCATTTT
CASSFVESQPQHF
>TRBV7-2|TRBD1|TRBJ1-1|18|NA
TGTGCCAGCAGCTTAGATGAGACAGGGGGCGGAATGAACACTGAAGCTTTCTTT
CASSLDETGGGMNTEAFF
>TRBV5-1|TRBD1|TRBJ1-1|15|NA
TGCGCCAGCAGCCGCCGGGACAGGGGGAACACTGAAGCTTTCTTT
CASSRRDRGNTEAFF
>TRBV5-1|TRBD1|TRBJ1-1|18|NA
TGCGCCAGCAGCTTGGGACGCCGACAGGGGGCGCCGAACACTGAAGCTTTCTTT
CASSLGRRQGAPNTEAFF
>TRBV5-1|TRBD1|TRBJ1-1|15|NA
TGCGCCAGCAGCTTGGGGACAGGGCAGGGCACTGAAGCTTTCTTT
CASSLGTGQGTEAFF
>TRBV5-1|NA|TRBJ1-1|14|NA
TGCGCCAGCAGCTTGGACAGGGTATTCACTGAAGCTTTCTTT
CASSLDRVFTEAFF
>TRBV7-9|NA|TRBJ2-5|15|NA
TGTGCCAGCAGCTTAGGTGTACACCTCCAAGAGACCCAGTACTTC
CASSLGVHLQETQYF
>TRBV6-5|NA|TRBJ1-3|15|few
TGTGCCAGCAGTCTTACAGGTCTTGCTGGAAACACCATATATTTT
CASSLTGLAGNTIYF
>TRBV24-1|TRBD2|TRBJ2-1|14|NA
TGTGCCACCAGTGACCGGACTAGCAGCAATGAGCAGTTCTTC
CATSDRTSSNEQFF